The next 22 T cell receptor beta chains were all read from a single sample in a study of low-dose radiotherapy and immunotherapy resistance in tumors (dated 2022 in TCRdb). Per the publication, the time point label means: after trial treatment. Interpreted using the paper, the treatment or condition label stands for: LDRT plus nivolumab, ipilimumab, low-dose cyclophosphamide and aspirin (RACIN trial). Sequencing instrument: Illumina HiSeq 2500. First-strand cDNA was synthesized using Superscript III and a set of TRAV- and TRBV-specific primers, so that both TCRalpha and TCRbeta chains were covered. TCRs were amplified with Phusion for about 20 PCR cycles using a constant-region primer together with the adapter attached to the V primers. The public sequencing data were trimmed at Q25 with fastp and processed into clonotypes with MiXCR by TCRdb, which kept only in-frame beta chains. Rows with one shared CDR3 protein collapse into an entry with the most common genes and DNA. This sample holds roughly 90,000 distinct CDR3 sequences; roughly 20% were observed only once. The ten largest account for about 13% of the sample.

This sample comprised PBMCs, obtained after low-dose radiotherapy plus immunotherapy. The receptors here all came from a female donor with ovarian cancer.

This clonotype was seen at least ten times. J is TRBJ1-1 and V is TRBV6-8; D is possibly TRBD1 (5 bases). This CDR3 is built from 13 residues. V shed 8 bases and J shed 4 bases, with 14 bases lying between them. The germline CDR1 and CDR2 sequences are MNHGY and SAAAGT. CDR3 sequence: CASLRGYGTEAFF. The CDR3 nucleotides are TGTGCCAGCTTGCGGGGGTACGGCACTGAAGCTTTCTTT.

This clonotype was recorded at least ten times. The rearrangement joins TRBV6-2 or TRBV6-3 to TRBJ2-1; D remains unclear. In germline, CDR1 is MNHEY, CDR2 SVGEGT. V was cut by 6 bases and J by 4 bases, with 13 bases left in between. The CDR3 length is 14 residues. The CDR3 is CASSPLIQYNEQFF. The CDR3 bases are TGTGCCAGCAGCCCACTAATCCAATACAATGAGCAGTTCTTC.

The rearrangement joins TRBV11-2 to TRBJ2-7; TRBD1 is a possible D gene (5 bases). This CDR3 is 13 amino acids long. Deletions cut 4 bases from V and 3 bases from J, with 10 bases between. The germline V gene encodes CDR1 SGHAT and CDR2 FQNNGV. CDR3 sequence: CASSSTDYYEQYF. The CDR3 DNA reads as TGTGCCAGCAGCTCGACAGATTACTACGAGCAGTACTTC.

The V and J genes are TRBV7-3 and TRBJ2-3, with no clear D. V lost 8 bases to trimming and J lost 5 bases, with 14 bases between them. The germline gives CDR1 SGHTA, CDR2 FQGTGA. CDR3 length equals 13 residues. This CDR3 is CASGRIPRDTQYF. DNA for the CDR3: TGTGCCAGCGGACGGATCCCCAGAGATACGCAGTATTTT.

Worth noting for this clonotype: A far larger clone is one base from this, pointing to a likely read error. As DNA, the CDR3 is TGTGCCAGCAGCTTAGAGGTTCGGGGGGTCCAAGAGACCCAGTTCTTC. Amino acids: CASSLEVRGVQETQFF. J is TRBJ2-1 and V is TRBV7-4; 7 nucleotides match TRBD2. This CDR3 is built from 16 residues. J lost 13 bases, V lost 1 base, and 16 bases had no gene match. CDR1 SGHVT and CDR2 SQSDAQ come from the germline V gene.

This clonotype appeared many times. The chain carries TRBV28 and TRBJ2-3; 9 nucleotides line up with TRBD2. The CDR3 extends over 15 amino acids. CDR1 is MDHEN, CDR2 SYDVKM, per germline. V trimming: 5 bases; J trimming: 5 bases; junction bases outside the gene matches: 8. The CDR3 is CASSEAGGWVDTQYF. The DNA of the CDR3 is TGTGCCAGCAGTGAAGCGGGGGGCTGGGTAGATACGCAGTATTTT.

This chain connects TRBV7-2 to TRBJ2-5; D is unresolved. The V gene's germline CDR1 is SGHTA and CDR2 FQGNSA. CDR3 length: 13 amino acids. Trimming pared 7 bases from V and 5 bases from J, leaving 14 bases between. CDR3 loop: CASTLGVMETQYF. The CDR3 bases are TGTGCCAGCACCCTAGGAGTCATGGAGACCCAGTACTTC.

This clonotype was seen at least ten times. This CDR3 reads CASSTTGLAGVGMDNEQFF. The DNA of the CDR3 is TGTGCCAGCAGCACAACCGGACTAGCGGGAGTGGGGATGGACAATGAGCAGTTCTTC. This chain joins TRBV13 and TRBJ2-1; 13 nucleotides line up with TRBD2. V lost 5 bases and J lost 5; bases outside the gene matches: 15. CDR1 is PRHDT, CDR2 FYEKMQ, per germline (reference sequence). This CDR3 is 19 amino acids long.

Ten or more counts support this clonotype. The gene calls are TRBV7-9 and TRBJ2-1; maybe TRBD2 (6 bases). The CDR3 loop spans 13 amino acids. The ends were cut back, 11 bases at V and 7 bases at J, with 18 bases in the middle. CDR1 SEHNR and CDR2 FQNEAQ come from the germline V gene (reference sequence). CDR3 DNA: TGTGCCGGGCGAAGGGGAGGTGAAAATGAGCAGTTCTTC. This codes for CAGRRGGENEQFF.

This clonotype was seen many times. CDR3 region: CASSLLSTGLAGGNEQFF. The CDR3 DNA follows: TGTGCCAGCAGTCTACTATCCACCGGACTAGCGGGGGGGAATGAGCAGTTCTTC. The J gene is TRBJ2-1, the V gene TRBV12-3 or TRBV12-4; 15 nucleotides match TRBD2. The CDR3 extends over 18 amino acids. J gave up 7 bases and V 5 bases, and 12 bases lay outside the gene matches.

This clonotype was seen ten or more times. The chain uses TRBV19 and TRBJ1-4; D is perhaps TRBD1 (5 bases). The CDR3 contains 14 residues. V lost 4 bases and J 9 bases, leaving 15 bases between the germline ends. Germline-derived CDR1 and CDR2 are LNHDA and SQIVND (reference sequence). Here the CDR3 reads CASSTVSGGKKLFF. DNA for the CDR3: TGTGCCAGTAGTACGGTCTCCGGGGGTAAAAAACTGTTTTTT.

To note about this clonotype: A much bigger clone sits one base away, suggesting this may be a read error. The chain couples TRBV6-6 to TRBJ2-1, with D uncertain. CDR3 length: 14 amino acids. The germline V gene encodes CDR1 MNHNY and CDR2 SVGAGI (reference sequence). The CDR3 DNA reads TGTGCCAGCAGTTACGATACCTCCTGCAATGAGCAGTTCTTC. This gives the protein CASSYDTSCNEQFF.

Concerning this clonotype: A far larger clone is just one base off, so this is likely a read error. The chain recombines TRBV5-5 with TRBJ2-1; D unclear. CDR1 SGHKS and CDR2 YYEKEE come from the germline V gene (reference sequence). This CDR3 has 11 amino acids. The CDR3 coding sequence is TGTGACAGCAGTCAAAGGGATATACAGTTCTTC. This translates into CDSSQRDIQFF.

In this sample, this clonotype turned up many times. The chain uses TRBV7-2 and TRBJ2-3, with D unclear. Germline V gene lookup returns CDR1 SGHTA and CDR2 FQGNSA. The CDR3 is 15 amino acids. CDR3 loop: CADKMLQASTDTQYF. The CDR3 nucleotides are TGTGCTGACAAGATGCTCCAGGCTAGCACAGATACGCAGTATTTT.

Many counts were recorded for this clonotype. The rearrangement uses TRBV7-3 and TRBJ1-5, with D unresolved. Germline V gives CDR1 SGHTA, CDR2 FQGTGA. The CDR3 is 16 amino acids. Trimming cost V 2 bases and J 7 bases, with 18 bases left between them. The CDR3 sequence: CASSLGWQDTGQPQHF. The CDR3 coding sequence is TGTGCCAGCAGCTTAGGTTGGCAAGATACGGGACAGCCCCAGCATTTT.

This clonotype was seen many times. This chain links TRBV29-1 with TRBJ1-4; D ambiguous. This CDR3 contains 12 residues. V shed 7 bases and J shed 4 bases, with 10 bases lying between them. The germline CDR1 and CDR2 sequences are SQVTM and ANQGSEA. CDR3 DNA sequence: TGCAGCGGGCGAAGCGTTAATGAAAAACTGTTTTTT. Its protein product is CSGRSVNEKLFF. Variable domain in full (rest from reference TRBV29-1 and TRBJ1-4): SAVISQKPSRDICQRGTSLTIQCQVDSQVTMMFWYRQQPGQSLTLIATANQGSEATYESGFVIDKFPISRPNLTFSTLTVSNMSPEDSSIYLCSGRSVNEKLFFGSGTQLSVL.

This clonotype was recorded at least ten times. This chain links TRBV29-1 with TRBJ2-3; weak D call: TRBD1 (6 bases). Germline V gives CDR1 SQVTM, CDR2 ANQGSEA. The V end was cut by 1 base, the J end by 6 bases, with 11 bases between. The CDR3 spans 13 residues. Here the CDR3 reads CSVEGGTGDTQYF. The CDR3 nucleotides are TGCAGCGTTGAAGGGGGCACAGGGGATACGCAGTATTTT.

The V and J genes are TRBV6-2 or TRBV6-3 and TRBJ1-4; TRBD1 might be the D (6 bases). Germline V gene lookup returns CDR1 MNHEY and CDR2 SVGEGT. Trimming took off 2 bases at V and 7 bases at J, with 14 bases between the two ends. The CDR3 sequence is 15 residues long. CDR3 bases: TGTGCCAGCAGTTACAGTTTGACAGGTGGTGAAAAACTGTTTTTT. Its translation is CASSYSLTGGEKLFF.

About this clonotype: With only one base between it and a far larger clone, this is likely a read error. The chain employs TRBV13 and TRBJ1-1; 10 bases line up with TRBD1. Germline trimming cut 8 bases from V and 4 bases from J; bases unmatched to any gene: 7. Germline CDR1 is PRHDT and CDR2 is FYEKMQ (reference sequence). The CDR3 is 14 amino acids. CDR3 DNA: TGTGCCAGCGCAGCGGGACAGGGGTCCACTGAAGCTTTCTTT. Protein product: CASAAGQGSTEAFF.

This clonotype showed up just a few times. This rearrangement joins TRBV29-1 to TRBJ2-2, with 10 bases fitting TRBD1. Germline V gene lookup returns CDR1 SQVTM and CDR2 ANQGSEA. The V segment lost 6 bases and the J segment 12 bases; nucleotides outside the gene matches: 4. This CDR3 spans 11 amino acids. CDR3 in DNA: TGCAGCGTCAGCGACAGGGGGCAGCTGTTTTTT. It codes for CSVSDRGQLFF.

In this sample, this clonotype turned up many times. This chain links TRBV19 with TRBJ2-5; the D is unclear. CDR3 size: 13 residues. CDR1 and CDR2 (germline): LNHDA, SQIVND (reference sequence). Trimming shortened V by 1 base and J by 4 bases, and 7 bases separated the two germline ends. The CDR3: CASSIAQSETQYF. CDR3 in DNA: TGTGCCAGTAGTATAGCACAGTCAGAGACCCAGTACTTC.

In its sample, this clonotype was seen many times. The rearrangement joins TRBV6-1 to TRBJ2-7; D may be TRBD1 (5 bases). The germline V gene has CDR1 MNHNS and CDR2 SASEGT. Trimming cost V 7 bases and J 4 bases, with 14 bases left between them. This CDR3 contains 13 residues. The CDR3 reads CASTFDRPYEQYF. The CDR3 DNA reads TGTGCCAGCACCTTCGACAGACCTTACGAGCAGTACTTC.